The 27 T cell receptor beta chains listed next were all sequenced from one sample in a study of TIL therapy for anti-PD-1-resistant metastatic lung cancer. The time point was: pre-treatment sample, taken before nivolumab and TIL therapy. The libraries were made with immunoSEQ v3. TCRdb's copy holds only in-frame clones and misses some; the assay was immunoSEQ multiplex PCR. The sample comprises approximately 50,000 clones, over 75% of which are singletons, and about 2.7% rests with the top ten. The material was blood, obtained at baseline. These receptors were obtained from a person aged 25-85 years with non-small cell lung cancer.

The rearrangement joins TRBV7-3 to TRBJ2-2; D gene uncertain. Trimming stripped 0 bases from V and 3 bases from J, with 8 bases between. This CDR3 is 15 amino acids long. Looked up from germline, CDR1 is SGHTA and CDR2 is FQGTGA. The CDR3 region is CASSLTYGYTGELFF. The CDR3, as DNA: TGTGCCAGCAGCTTAACGTACGGTTACACCGGGGAGCTGTTTTTT.

In nucleotides, the CDR3 is TGTGCCAGCTCACCCCCGTCGGGGGAGCAGTACTTC. Translating gives CASSPPSGEQYF. This sequence joins TRBV18 and TRBJ2-7; weak D call: TRBD2 (5 bases). The CDR3 contains 12 residues. Germline-derived CDR1 and CDR2 are KGHSH and LQKENI. The V gene lost 3 bases and the J gene lost 7 bases, with 10 bases spanning the gap.

V gene TRBV7-2 combines with J gene TRBJ2-1; TRBD1 agrees at 11 bases. After removal of 6 bases from V and 8 bases from J, the junction contained 9 bases not matched to a gene. Germline assignment: CDR1 SGHTA and CDR2 FQGNSA. CDR3 size: 15 residues. CDR3 protein: CASSLYGQGAYEQFF. Written as DNA, the CDR3 is TGTGCCAGCAGTCTATATGGACAGGGGGCGTATGAGCAGTTCTTC.

The chain combines TRBV7-3 with TRBJ2-1; weak D call: TRBD1 (7 bases). This CDR3 has 14 amino acids. Per germline, CDR1 SGHTA and CDR2 FQGTGA. V was trimmed by 2 bases and J by 7 bases, leaving 12 bases between them. Here the CDR3 reads CASSLQGGLNEQFF. DNA for the CDR3: TGTGCCAGCAGCTTACAGGGGGGCTTGAATGAGCAGTTCTTC.

The gene calls are TRBV15 and TRBJ1-1; D not resolved. Trimming cost V 8 bases and J 0 bases, with 10 bases left between them. This CDR3 has 13 amino acids. Looked up from germline, CDR1 is LNHNV and CDR2 is YYDKDF (reference sequence). CDR3 bases: TGTGCCACCGGGAGGGCCATGAACACTGAAGCTTTCTTT. Translation: CATGRAMNTEAFF. The full variable domain, in which reference TRBV15 and TRBJ1-1 provide the parts outside the CDR3, is DAMVIQNPRYQVTQFGKPVTLSCSQTLNHNVMYWYQQKSSQAPKLLFHYYDKDFNNEADTPDNFQSRRPNTSFCFLDIRSPGLGDTAMYLCATGRAMNTEAFFGQGTRLTVV.

The rearrangement uses TRBV28 and TRBJ1-6, with D perhaps matching TRBD1 (6 bases). V lost 7 bases and J lost 8, with 18 bases in between. The CDR3 totals 15 residues. Germline CDR1 reads MDHEN; CDR2 reads SYDVKM. The CDR3 DNA reads TGTGCCAGCACCGTTACAGGGAGTCTCTATTCACCCCTCCACTTT. It encodes CASTVTGSLYSPLHF.

The chain has TRBV19 and TRBJ1-2; 8 bases line up with TRBD1. Trimming took 5 bases from V and 4 from J; bases not matched to a gene: 9. Germline lookup yields CDR1 LNHDA and CDR2 SQIVND (reference sequence). The CDR3 is 15 amino acids. CDR3 DNA sequence: TGTGCCAGTAGTCCCAGGGGGCAGATTCTCTATGGCTACACCTTC. It codes for CASSPRGQILYGYTF.

The chain couples TRBV20-1 to TRBJ2-1; no clear D gene. CDR1 and CDR2 from the germline V gene are DFQATT and SNEGSKA (reference sequence). Trimming left V 3 bases short and J 7 bases short, with 7 bases between. This CDR3 contains 11 residues. The CDR3 DNA reads TGCAGTGCTAGTTTGGTAAATGAGCAGTTCTTC. Protein: CSASLVNEQFF.

CDR3 DNA sequence: TGTGCCAGCAGCCCAACAATATCGGGGGCTGAAGCTTTCTTT. This codes for CASSPTISGAEAFF. This sequence joins TRBV28 and TRBJ1-1; D is possibly TRBD1 (5 bases). This CDR3 has 14 residues. Trimming cost V 6 bases and J 6 bases, with 17 bases left between them. Germline loops: CDR1 MDHEN, CDR2 SYDVKM. Complete variable domain (other parts from reference TRBV28 and TRBJ1-1): DVKVTQSSRYLVKRTGEKVFLECVQDMDHENMFWYRQDPGLGLRLIYFSYDVKMKEKGDIPEGYSVSREKKERFSLILESASTNQTSMYLCASSPTISGAEAFFGQGTRLTVV.

This chain connects TRBV2 to TRBJ2-7; 7 bases are a match to TRBD1. The germline V gene encodes CDR1 SNHLY and CDR2 FYNNEI. The CDR3 length is 14 residues. The trim removed 6 bases at V and 2 bases at J, leaving 7 bases unmatched. The CDR3: CASRFWTGAYEQYF. Written as DNA, the CDR3 is TGTGCCAGCAGGTTCTGGACAGGAGCCTACGAGCAGTACTTC.

The V gene is TRBV5-1, the J gene TRBJ2-3, with D perhaps matching TRBD2 (6 bases). Germline CDR1 and CDR2: SGHRS and YFSETQ. Trimming shortened V by 4 bases and J by 0 bases, and 12 bases separated the two germline ends. The CDR3 has 15 residues. Here the CDR3 reads CASSRRDFSTDTQYF. CDR3 bases: TGCGCCAGCAGCCGTCGGGACTTCAGCACAGATACGCAGTATTTT.

The sample holds one count of this clone. This sequence joins TRBV3-1 (or the pseudogene TRBV3-2) and TRBJ2-1; 9 bases align to TRBD1. The CDR3 totals 14 residues. J lost 4 bases, V lost 3 bases, and 1 base had no gene match. Germline V lookup: CDR1 LGHDT, CDR2 YNNKEL (reference sequence). The CDR3 protein is CASSQGTGYNEQFF. The DNA of the CDR3 is TGTGCCAGCAGCCAGGGGACAGGGTACAATGAGCAGTTCTTC.

This clone was detected once. This rearrangement joins TRBV5-4 to TRBJ2-2, with D tentatively TRBD2 (6 bases). Trimming took 5 bases from V and 2 from J, leaving 16 bases between them. The length of the CDR3 is 16 residues. Germline V gene data show CDR1 as SGHNT and CDR2 as YYREEE (reference sequence). The CDR3 here is CASSLGSGHNTGELFF. The CDR3 nucleotides are TGTGCCAGCAGTCTGGGTAGCGGACATAACACCGGGGAGCTGTTTTTT.

V and J are TRBV9 and TRBJ2-2, with 7 bases that match TRBD1. CDR1 SGDLS and CDR2 YYNGEE come from the germline V gene. Trimming took 3 bases from V and 5 from J; bases not matched to a gene: 19. CDR3 length equals 19 residues. The CDR3 DNA reads as TGTGCCAGCAGCGCCCAAATATTCACAGGGGTCGAAGTGACCGGGGAGCTGTTTTTT. Translation: CASSAQIFTGVEVTGELFF.

This chain joins TRBV6-2 or TRBV6-3 and TRBJ2-3; D ambiguous. The CDR3 sequence is 13 residues long. Trimming shortened V by 4 bases and J by 4 bases, and 9 bases separated the two germline ends. CDR1 and CDR2 from the germline V gene are MNHEY and SVGEGT. The CDR3 loop is CASSFFPSDTQYF. Here the CDR3 DNA reads TGTGCCAGCAGTTTTTTCCCATCAGATACGCAGTATTTT.

The V call is TRBV5-6, the J call TRBJ1-1; D not resolved. The germline V gene encodes CDR1 SGHDT and CDR2 YYEEEE. The germline V and J ends were trimmed by 4 bases and 7 bases, with 14 bases remaining between them. The CDR3 spans 13 residues. The CDR3 nucleotides are TGTGCCAGCAGCGCCGTCCGGAGGGTTGAAGCTTTCTTT. Encoded protein: CASSAVRRVEAFF.

This sequence joins TRBV7-2 and TRBJ2-4; the match to TRBD2 covers 7 bases. The trim removed 1 base at V and 6 bases at J, leaving 3 bases unmatched. The CDR3 is made up of 14 amino acids. CDR1 is SGHTA and CDR2 is FQGNSA in the germline V gene. The CDR3, as DNA: TGTGCCAGCAGCTTAGTGGGGGGGACAAACATTCAGTACTTC. Translating it yields CASSLVGGTNIQYF.

The chain carries TRBV7-3 and TRBJ2-5, with D unclear. The CDR3 is 13 amino acids. In germline, CDR1 is SGHTA, CDR2 FQGTGA. V lost 8 bases and J lost 4, with 14 bases in between. CDR3 DNA sequence: TGTGCCAGCTCGTCGTCCGCTGTAGAGACCCAGTACTTC. Translating it yields CASSSSAVETQYF.

CDR3 protein: CATSDTGLALNYEQYF. CDR3 DNA sequence: TGTGCCACCAGTGATACGGGACTAGCACTCAACTACGAGCAGTACTTC. The rearrangement links TRBV24-1 to TRBJ2-7; 9 nucleotides match TRBD2. Germline CDR1 reads KGHDR; CDR2 reads SFDVKD. The CDR3 extends over 16 amino acids. J was trimmed by 3 bases and V by 3 bases; bases with no gene match: 8.

This clone was found many times. The J gene is TRBJ2-7, the V gene TRBV7-2; weak D call: TRBD1 (5 bases). V was cut by 1 base and J by 4 bases, with 11 bases left in between. The CDR3 runs to 14 residues. Germline loops: CDR1 SGHTA, CDR2 FQGNSA. The CDR3 loop reads CASSLDPGLYEQYF. In nucleotides, the CDR3 is TGTGCCAGCAGCTTAGACCCAGGGCTGTACGAGCAGTACTTC.

This sequence joins TRBV24-1 and TRBJ2-3; TRBD1 matches at 8 bases. The trim removed 1 base at V and 5 bases at J, leaving 7 bases unmatched. CDR3 length: 16 residues. Germline lookup yields CDR1 KGHDR and CDR2 SFDVKD. CDR3 sequence reads: CATSDFGTGAGDTQYF. CDR3 nucleotide sequence: TGTGCCACCAGTGATTTCGGGACAGGCGCCGGAGATACGCAGTATTTT.

The V and J genes are TRBV4-2 and TRBJ2-7, with D unclear. V was cut by 5 bases and J by 12 bases, with 17 bases left in between. This CDR3 has 12 residues. Per germline, CDR1 LGHNA and CDR2 YNFKEQ. CDR3 loop: CASSAYRARLYF. In DNA, the CDR3 is TGTGCCAGCAGCGCCTACCGGGCCCGACTGTACTTC.

The chain recombines TRBV15 with TRBJ2-3; D gene unclear. The CDR3 sequence is 11 residues long. Germline V gene data show CDR1 as LNHNV and CDR2 as YYDKDF (reference sequence). V dropped 2 bases and J dropped 6 bases, with 3 bases sitting between them. CDR3 loop: CATSRRDTQYF. The CDR3 nucleotides read TGTGCCACCAGCAGACGCGATACGCAGTATTTT. Combining the CDR3 with reference TRBV15 and TRBJ2-3 gives the whole variable domain DAMVIQNPRYQVTQFGKPVTLSCSQTLNHNVMYWYQQKSSQAPKLLFHYYDKDFNNEADTPDNFQSRRPNTSFCFLDIRSPGLGDTAMYLCATSRRDTQYFGPGTRLTVL.

This clone was counted a single time. V usage is TRBV28 and J usage is TRBJ1-1, with D possibly being TRBD1 (5 bases). V dropped 2 bases and J dropped 4 bases, with 17 bases sitting between them. The CDR3 spans 16 residues. The germline V gene has CDR1 MDHEN and CDR2 SYDVKM. The CDR3 nucleotides are TGTGCCAGCAGTTTAAGTCCGGGGGATTCGGGCACTGAAGCTTTCTTT. This codes for CASSLSPGDSGTEAFF.

Only a few counts were recorded for this clone. This chain joins TRBV19 and TRBJ1-2; D remains unclear. Trimming cost V 0 bases and J 4 bases, with 12 bases left between them. Germline values: CDR1 LNHDA, CDR2 SQIVND (reference sequence). The CDR3 is 15 amino acids. The CDR3 nucleotides read TGTGCCAGTAGTATAGATCTCGCCCCTACCTATGGCTACACCTTC. It specifies CASSIDLAPTYGYTF.

This rearrangement joins TRBV7-2 to TRBJ2-1; D might be TRBD2 (6 bases). CDR1 SGHTA and CDR2 FQGNSA come from the germline V gene. The CDR3 runs to 15 residues. V was clipped by 6 bases and J by 0 bases, with 12 bases between them. CDR3 bases: TGTGCCAGCAGTTATAGCGGCTACTCCTACAATGAGCAGTTCTTC. As protein: CASSYSGYSYNEQFF.

This clone was seen more than once but under ten times. The chain employs TRBV9 and TRBJ1-6; weak D call: TRBD1 (6 bases). V was trimmed by 0 bases and J by 7 bases, leaving 11 bases between them. The CDR3 has 15 residues. Germline CDR1 reads SGDLS; CDR2 reads YYNGEE. Here the CDR3 DNA reads TGTGCCAGCAGCGTAGGACAGGACAGAAATTCACCCCTCCACTTT. Protein sequence: CASSVGQDRNSPLHF.